This passage covers 7 T cell receptor beta chains from one sample sequenced in a study of blood T cell repertoires in COVID-19. Generated by immunoSEQ multiplex PCR, the TCRdb table keeps only in-frame clones and is missing some. The table records more than 95,000 clones, 69% of them present only once. Input material: peripheral blood. These receptors were obtained from a woman between 70 and 85 years old with acute or convalescent COVID-19.

Here the CDR3 DNA reads TGTGCCAGCAGCTCCCCAACGGGGACTGAAGCTTTCTTT. It specifies CASSSPTGTEAFF. The chain uses TRBV7-2 and TRBJ1-1; D is uncertain. CDR3 length: 13 amino acids. Trimming pared 4 bases from V and 5 bases from J, leaving 11 bases between. Germline CDR1 is SGHTA and CDR2 is FQGNSA.

This clone showed up just a few times. The chain has TRBV30 and TRBJ1-4; 7 bases line up with TRBD1. The CDR3 has 14 amino acids. Germline CDR1 and CDR2: GTSNPN and SVGIG (reference sequence). Trimming cost V 2 bases and J 8 bases; bases outside gene matches: 8. CDR3 in DNA: TGTGCCTGGAGTTTACAGGGGTTTTGGGAAAAACTGTTTTTT. Translating gives CAWSLQGFWEKLFF.

The chain combines TRBV5-1 with TRBJ2-3; D remains ambiguous. This CDR3 contains 15 residues. In germline, CDR1 is SGHRS, CDR2 YFSETQ. With 1 base removed from V and 2 bases from J, the gap between germline ends came to 11 bases. CDR3 sequence: CASSLTDTLTDTQYF. For the CDR3, the DNA is TGCGCCAGCAGCTTGACCGACACCCTCACAGATACGCAGTATTTT.

The chain couples TRBV28 to TRBJ1-2; TRBD1 might be the D (6 bases). This CDR3 has 15 residues. V gave up 5 bases and J gave up 4 bases, with 17 bases separating them. Per the germline V gene, CDR1 is MDHEN and CDR2 is SYDVKM. The CDR3: CASSPPGHGTYGYTF. In DNA form, the CDR3 reads TGTGCCAGCAGTCCGCCGGGACATGGGACCTATGGCTACACCTTC.

The genes are TRBV9 and TRBJ2-1; D not resolved. Trimming cost V 4 bases and J 1 base, with 18 bases left between them. This CDR3 spans 17 amino acids. Per germline, CDR1 SGDLS and CDR2 YYNGEE. The CDR3 DNA reads as TGTGCCAGCAGCCCCCGACTGAGCCTGTTATCCTACAATGAGCAGTTCTTC. Encoded protein: CASSPRLSLLSYNEQFF.

The gene calls are TRBV12-5 and TRBJ1-1; 11 bases agree with TRBD1. This CDR3 has 14 amino acids. The germline CDR1 and CDR2 sequences are LGHNT and FRNRAP. With V trimmed by 6 bases and J by 7 bases, 7 bases remained unmatched. The CDR3 spells CASGRTGGANEAFF. Written as DNA, the CDR3 is TGTGCTAGTGGAAGGACAGGGGGCGCGAATGAAGCTTTCTTT. Full variable domain (remainder filled in from reference TRBV12-5 and TRBJ1-1): DARVTQTPRHKVTEMGQEVTMRCQPILGHNTVFWYRQTMMQGLELLAYFRNRAPLDDSGMPKDRFSAEMPDATLATLKIQPSEPRDSAVYFCASGRTGGANEAFFGQGTRLTVV.

This clone appeared a few times. J is TRBJ1-2 and V is TRBV7-2, with 8 bases lining up with TRBD1. This CDR3 region has 15 residues. With V trimmed by 5 bases and J by 6 bases, 11 bases remained unmatched. Germline values: CDR1 SGHTA, CDR2 FQGNSA. CDR3 sequence: CASSQPGQGGNGYTF. CDR3 sequence (DNA): TGTGCCAGCAGCCAACCCGGACAGGGCGGAAATGGCTACACCTTC.